The present TCR beta chain was sequenced within a study of cytomegalovirus exposure and HLA in healthy donors. In regard to this clone: The antigen remains unidentified.

General study points: Presence/absence analyses took donor sequencing depth as roughly uniform. Analysis performed later showed TCR beta chains linked to HLA being more clonally expanded than equally common others.

Germline trimming cut 1 base from V and 1 base from J; bases unmatched to any gene: 9. The CDR3 length is 18 residues. Germline CDR1 is GTSNPN and CDR2 is SVGIG (reference sequence). Though probably carrying unrecorded immune exposures, donors were nominally healthy at sampling. The PCR made use of 60 Vbeta and 13 Jbeta primers. Only in-frame clones appear in the TCRdb table, and some are missing; sequencing was by immunoSEQ multiplex PCR. Among roughly 110,000 clones listed, 75% to 85% were seen once. Sequences were obtained from PBMCs. This clonotype was obtained from a woman between 18 and 30 years old in good health and CMV-seropositive. The chain couples TRBV30 to TRBJ2-7; 14 bases agree with TRBD2. CDR3 protein: CAWSGVGTSGRVSYEQYF. The CDR3 DNA is TGTGCCTGGAGTGGGGTTGGGACTAGCGGGAGAGTATCCTACGAGCAGTACTTC.